Below, 6 T cell receptor beta chains from the same sample are listed, as sequenced in a study of graft-versus-host responses after intestinal transplantation. The assay was immunoSEQ multiplex PCR, and TCRdb's table has in-frame clones only and misses some. The table has around 19,000 clones, under 50% seen once; the top ten hold 0.88%. The source material was alloreactive CD4+ T cells from a mixed lymphocyte reaction culture, sampled before intestinal transplant. Documented subset: CFSE-low proliferating T cells sorted from roughly six-day pre-transplant mixed lymphocyte reaction (GvH or HvG direction). Receptor source: a human patient who received an intestinal transplant.

The J gene is TRBJ1-1, the V gene TRBV6-5; D might be TRBD1 (5 bases). V was clipped by 4 bases and J by 6 bases, with 6 bases between them. The CDR3 runs to 11 residues. Germline-derived CDR1 and CDR2 are MNHEY and SVGAGI. The CDR3 coding sequence is TGTGCCAGCAGTTCGGGGGCTGAAGCTTTCTTT. It yields the protein CASSSGAEAFF.

The gene calls are TRBV18 and TRBJ2-1; TRBD2 agrees at 14 bases. The CDR3 extends over 17 amino acids. Germline CDR1 is KGHSH and CDR2 is LQKENI. Unmatched junction bases numbered 8, after V lost 3 bases and J lost 7 bases. The CDR3: CASSPAGLAGGGNEQFF. CDR3 bases: TGTGCCAGCTCACCTGCCGGACTAGCGGGGGGAGGTAATGAGCAGTTCTTC.

This clone was observed a few times. The rearrangement joins TRBV5-6 to TRBJ2-7; 12 nucleotides line up with TRBD2. V gave up 4 bases and J gave up 6 bases; unmatched junction bases: 5. Germline V gene lookup returns CDR1 SGHDT and CDR2 YYEEEE. The CDR3 is 14 amino acids. In DNA, the CDR3 is TGTGCCAGCAGCCCTCGACTAGCGGGGGCCGAGCAGTACTTC. The encoded protein is CASSPRLAGAEQYF.

The V gene is TRBV6-1, the J gene TRBJ1-5, with D possibly TRBD1 on 5 matching bases. This CDR3 has 14 amino acids. Germline lookup yields CDR1 MNHNS and CDR2 SASEGT. Trimming removed 6 bases at V and 3 bases at J, with 12 bases between. In DNA, the CDR3 is TGTGCCAGCAGCGTCGGGACTACCAATCAGCCCCAGCATTTT. Protein product: CASSVGTTNQPQHF.

This sequence joins TRBV6-1 and TRBJ1-1; 9 nucleotides line up with TRBD1. Germline V lookup: CDR1 MNHNS, CDR2 SASEGT. Germline trimming cut 6 bases from V and 3 bases from J; bases unmatched to any gene: 5. The CDR3 sequence is 14 residues long. CDR3 in DNA: TGTGCCAGCAGACGGGACAGGGCGTACACTGAAGCTTTCTTT. This sequence encodes CASRRDRAYTEAFF.

This clone appeared a single time. The rearrangement joins TRBV9 to TRBJ2-1; possibly TRBD2 for D (6 bases). Germline V gives CDR1 SGDLS, CDR2 YYNGEE. Trimming took off 1 base at V and 2 bases at J, with 22 bases between the two ends. The CDR3 totals 19 residues. The DNA of the CDR3 is TGTGCCAGCAGCGTATGGGGGACTCCCAGTAGTCGAGCCTACAATGAGCAGTTCTTC. The encoded protein is CASSVWGTPSSRAYNEQFF.